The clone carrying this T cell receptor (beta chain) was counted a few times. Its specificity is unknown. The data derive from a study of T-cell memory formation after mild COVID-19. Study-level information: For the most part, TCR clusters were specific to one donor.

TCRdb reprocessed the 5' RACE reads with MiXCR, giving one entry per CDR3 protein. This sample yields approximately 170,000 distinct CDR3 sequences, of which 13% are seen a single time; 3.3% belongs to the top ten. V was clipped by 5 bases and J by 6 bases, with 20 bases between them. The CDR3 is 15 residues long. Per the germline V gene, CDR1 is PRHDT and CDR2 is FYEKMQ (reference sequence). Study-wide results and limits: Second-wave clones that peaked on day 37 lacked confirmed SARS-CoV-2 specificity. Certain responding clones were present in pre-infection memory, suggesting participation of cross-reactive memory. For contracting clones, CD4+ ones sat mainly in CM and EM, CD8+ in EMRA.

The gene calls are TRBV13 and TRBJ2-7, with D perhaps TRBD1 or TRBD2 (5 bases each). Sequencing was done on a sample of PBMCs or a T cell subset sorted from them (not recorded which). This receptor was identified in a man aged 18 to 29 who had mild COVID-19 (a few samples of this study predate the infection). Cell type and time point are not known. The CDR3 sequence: CASSRSLGRVGEQYF. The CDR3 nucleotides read TGTGCCAGCAGCCGATCCCTGGGACGGGTCGGCGAGCAGTACTTC. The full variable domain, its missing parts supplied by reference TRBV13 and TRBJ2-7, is AAGVIQSPRHLIKEKRETATLKCYPIPRHDTVYWYQQGPGQDPQFLISFYEKMQSDKGSIPDRFSAQQFSDYHSELNMSSLELGDSALYFCASSRSLGRVGEQYFGPGTRLTVT.